Listed below are T cell receptor beta chains from one sample, sequenced in a study of human T cells and chemical hapten exposure. TCRdb fed the RACE reads into MiXCR, producing one record per CDR3 protein. This table has about 300,000 distinct CDR3 sequences, 4.5% to 5.5% appearing once. The sequencing here drew on whole blood, taken in connection with sensitization to the hapten diphenylcyclopropenone (DPC). Every receptor here comes from a woman aged 18 to 35 with alopecia areata. Some clones in this sample may be carry-over from other donors' samples. The CDR3 runs from the conserved cysteine through the conserved F or W. The D gene is left open where the match is weak. Clone size is given for some rows only: seen once, a few or many times, or a class if the clone is expanded.

v_call: TRBV4-2; clone_size: .; j_call: TRBJ1-5; cdr3_length: 13; d_call: TRBD1; cdr3_aa: CASGLQGNQPQHF; cdr3_nt: TGTGCCAGCGGACTACAGGGGAATCAGCCCCAGCATTTT
v_call: TRBV7-8; clone_size: .; j_call: TRBJ1-3; cdr3_length: 14; d_call: .; cdr3_aa: CASSWEKAGNTIYF; cdr3_nt: TGTGCCAGCAGCTGGGAAAAGGCGGGAAACACCATATATTTT
v_call: TRBV27; clone_size: many; j_call: TRBJ2-3; cdr3_length: 13; d_call: .; cdr3_aa: CASSSLDTDTQYF; cdr3_nt: TGTGCCAGCAGTTCACTGGACACAGATACGCAGTATTTT
v_call: TRBV28; clone_size: many; j_call: TRBJ1-5; cdr3_length: 14; d_call: .; cdr3_aa: CASSFPLLNQPQHF; cdr3_nt: TGTGCCAGCAGCTTCCCGTTACTGAATCAGCCCCAGCATTTT
v_call: TRBV9; clone_size: many; j_call: TRBJ2-7; cdr3_length: 13; d_call: .; cdr3_aa: CASSVASGTEQYF; cdr3_nt: TGTGCCAGCAGCGTAGCATCCGGGACCGAGCAGTACTTC
v_call: TRBV9; clone_size: many; j_call: TRBJ2-2; cdr3_length: 15; d_call: .; cdr3_aa: CASSVGDTNTGELFF; cdr3_nt: TGTGCCAGCAGCGTAGGGGACACGAACACCGGGGAGCTGTTTTTT
v_call: TRBV12-3/TRBV12-4; clone_size: many; j_call: TRBJ2-3; cdr3_length: 17; d_call: TRBD2; cdr3_aa: CASSARGLAGGFDTQYF; cdr3_nt: TGTGCCAGCAGTGCCAGAGGACTAGCGGGGGGCTTCGATACGCAGTATTTT
v_call: TRBV6-2/TRBV6-3; clone_size: few; j_call: TRBJ1-5; cdr3_length: 17; d_call: .; cdr3_aa: CASTTSKTGQSNQPQHF; cdr3_nt: TGTGCCAGCACCACCTCCAAGACGGGCCAGAGCAATCAGCCCCAGCATTTT
v_call: TRBV6-2/TRBV6-3; clone_size: few; j_call: TRBJ1-2; cdr3_length: 17; d_call: TRBD1; cdr3_aa: CASTWTGTTRHDYGYTF; cdr3_nt: TGTGCCAGCACCTGGACAGGGACAACCCGCCATGACTATGGCTACACCTTC
v_call: TRBV5-1; clone_size: few; j_call: TRBJ2-6; cdr3_length: 15; d_call: .; cdr3_aa: CASSGTGSGANVLTF; cdr3_nt: TGCGCCAGCAGCGGTACAGGGTCCGGGGCCAACGTCCTGACTTTC
v_call: TRBV15; clone_size: .; j_call: TRBJ1-3; cdr3_length: 16; d_call: TRBD1; cdr3_aa: CATSRGDRNSGNTIYF; cdr3_nt: TGTGCCACCAGCAGAGGGGACAGGAACTCTGGAAACACCATATATTTT
v_call: TRBV5-1; clone_size: many; j_call: TRBJ2-1; cdr3_length: 13; d_call: .; cdr3_aa: CASSEGLIAEQFF; cdr3_nt: TGCGCCAGCAGTGAGGGGCTGATTGCTGAGCAGTTCTTC
v_call: TRBV5-1; clone_size: many; j_call: TRBJ1-1; cdr3_length: 14; d_call: .; cdr3_aa: CASRSGSTNTEAFF; cdr3_nt: TGCGCCAGCAGGTCAGGGAGCACGAACACTGAAGCTTTCTTT
v_call: TRBV7-9; clone_size: many; j_call: TRBJ2-1; cdr3_length: 11; d_call: .; cdr3_aa: CASSRGHEQFF; cdr3_nt: TGTGCCAGCAGCCGGGGTCATGAGCAGTTCTTC
v_call: TRBV6-6; clone_size: many; j_call: TRBJ1-5; cdr3_length: 15; d_call: TRBD1; cdr3_aa: CASRRQGADGQPQHF; cdr3_nt: TGTGCCAGCCGAAGACAGGGGGCTGACGGTCAGCCCCAGCATTTT
v_call: TRBV6-5; clone_size: .; j_call: TRBJ1-2; cdr3_length: 13; d_call: .; cdr3_aa: CASTRSSLSVYTF; cdr3_nt: TGTGCCAGCACCCGAAGCAGTCTTTCTGTCTACACCTTC
v_call: TRBV4-2; clone_size: many; j_call: TRBJ2-3; cdr3_length: 17; d_call: TRBD2; cdr3_aa: CASSQEGRGGGTDTQYF; cdr3_nt: TGTGCCAGCAGCCAAGAAGGCCGGGGAGGGGGCACAGATACGCAGTATTTT
v_call: TRBV9; clone_size: .; j_call: TRBJ1-1; cdr3_length: 14; d_call: TRBD1; cdr3_aa: CASSATRQGPEAFF; cdr3_nt: TGTGCCAGCAGCGCCACCAGACAGGGCCCTGAAGCTTTCTTT
v_call: TRBV7-6; clone_size: few; j_call: TRBJ2-7; cdr3_length: 13; d_call: .; cdr3_aa: CASSRTRGHEQYF; cdr3_nt: TGTGCCAGCAGCCGTACCAGGGGCCACGAGCAGTACTTC
v_call: TRBV20-1; clone_size: few; j_call: TRBJ1-2; cdr3_length: 13; d_call: .; cdr3_aa: CSARGHRSYGYTF; cdr3_nt: TGCAGTGCTCGCGGGCACAGGAGCTATGGCTACACCTTC
v_call: TRBV7-8; clone_size: .; j_call: TRBJ1-1; cdr3_length: 16; d_call: .; cdr3_aa: CASSWGYREGNTEAFF; cdr3_nt: TGTGCCAGCAGCTGGGGTTACAGGGAGGGGAACACTGAAGCTTTCTTT
v_call: TRBV20-1; clone_size: few; j_call: TRBJ1-1; cdr3_length: 13; d_call: .; cdr3_aa: CSARGFPNTEAFF; cdr3_nt: TGCAGTGCTAGAGGGTTCCCCAACACTGAAGCTTTCTTT
v_call: TRBV7-2; clone_size: few; j_call: TRBJ1-3; cdr3_length: 17; d_call: .; cdr3_aa: CASSFPAGATSGNTIYF; cdr3_nt: TGTGCCAGCAGCTTCCCGGCAGGGGCGACCTCTGGAAACACCATATATTTT
v_call: TRBV25-1; clone_size: .; j_call: TRBJ2-1; cdr3_length: 14; d_call: .; cdr3_aa: CASTPGDIYNEQFF; cdr3_nt: TGTGCCAGCACCCCAGGGGACATCTACAATGAGCAGTTCTTC
v_call: TRBV2; clone_size: many; j_call: TRBJ1-1; cdr3_length: 11; d_call: TRBD1; cdr3_aa: CASSLDRTLGF; cdr3_nt: TGTGCCAGCAGTTTGGACAGGACCCTCGGATTT
v_call: TRBV5-1; clone_size: many; j_call: TRBJ1-2; cdr3_length: 14; d_call: .; cdr3_aa: CASSLVDLSYGYTF; cdr3_nt: TGCGCCAGCAGCTTGGTTGACCTATCCTATGGCTACACCTTC
v_call: TRBV6-4; clone_size: few; j_call: TRBJ2-3; cdr3_length: 15; d_call: .; cdr3_aa: CASSRAVVPTDTQYF; cdr3_nt: TGTGCCAGCAGTAGAGCGGTAGTTCCCACAGATACGCAGTATTTT